These 29 T cell receptor beta chains were all obtained from the same sample, sequenced in a study of response to subunit inactivated influenza vaccine. Via MiXCR, TCRdb re-called the RT-PCR reads, giving one row per CDR3 protein. The profile shows about 650,000 distinct CDR3 sequences, less than 15% of them singletons. Here the sequenced sample was PBMCs from blood, taken 14 days before vaccination. The origin of the receptors is a man in his fifties or sixties who received an inactivated influenza vaccine.

In its sample, this clonotype was seen many times. J is TRBJ2-3 and V is TRBV4-2, with 7 bases matching TRBD1. V dropped 4 bases and J dropped 1; count of bases not matched to a gene: 5. Germline assignment: CDR1 LGHNA and CDR2 YNFKEQ. The CDR3 spans 15 residues. The CDR3 region is CASSRTGTGTDTQYF. The DNA of the CDR3 is TGTGCCAGCAGCCGAACCGGGACAGGCACAGATACGCAGTATTTT.

The chain carries TRBV29-1 and TRBJ2-5; 9 nucleotides align to TRBD2. Germline lookup yields CDR1 SQVTM and CDR2 ANQGSEA. V was pared by 2 bases and J by 6 bases, with 7 bases of the junction left unmatched. The CDR3 is 14 amino acids. CDR3 in amino acids: CSVESVAGEKTQYF. As DNA, the CDR3 is TGCAGCGTTGAATCGGTAGCGGGAGAAAAGACCCAGTACTTC.

The chain employs TRBV28 and TRBJ1-1, with D possibly being TRBD1 (5 bases). Trimming shortened V by 7 bases and J by 6 bases, and 15 bases separated the two germline ends. The CDR3 length is 13 residues. In germline, CDR1 is MDHEN, CDR2 SYDVKM. CDR3 sequence reads: CASTPRGEAEAFF. The CDR3 nucleotides read TGTGCCAGCACCCCCCGGGGGGAGGCTGAAGCTTTCTTT. Full variable domain (rest looked up from reference TRBV28 and TRBJ1-1): DVKVTQSSRYLVKRTGEKVFLECVQDMDHENMFWYRQDPGLGLRLIYFSYDVKMKEKGDIPEGYSVSREKKERFSLILESASTNQTSMYLCASTPRGEAEAFFGQGTRLTVV.

There are many counts of this clonotype. This chain uses TRBV7-9 with TRBJ1-2; D gene unclear. Looked up from germline, CDR1 is SEHNR and CDR2 is FQNEAQ (reference sequence). Between the trimmed V and J ends, which lost 5 bases and 0 bases, there was a span of 13 bases. This CDR3 region has 15 residues. The CDR3: CASSKRADSNYGYTF. The CDR3 region has the DNA TGTGCCAGCAGCAAAAGGGCAGACTCTAACTATGGCTACACCTTC.

This chain uses TRBV9 with TRBJ2-2, with D unclear. The CDR3 has 15 residues. The V and J ends lost 0 bases and 7 bases respectively, with 13 bases between them. Germline CDR1 SGDLS, CDR2 YYNGEE. The CDR3 DNA reads TGTGCCAGCAGCGTAGATCATAGGGAAGACGGGGAGCTGTTTTTT. Translated, it gives CASSVDHREDGELFF. Full variable domain (remainder filled in from reference TRBV9 and TRBJ2-2): DSGVTQTPKHLITATGQRVTLRCSPRSGDLSVYWYQQSLDQGLQFLIQYYNGEERAKGNILERFSAQQFPDLHSELNLSSLELGDSALYFCASSVDHREDGELFFGEGSRLTVL.

This clonotype was counted only a few times. The junction does not match germline at one end; this may be a read error. The chain is built from TRBV27 and TRBJ1-5; 8 nucleotides match TRBD1. Germline-derived CDR1 and CDR2 are MNHEY and SMNVEV (reference sequence). This CDR3 comprises 13 residues. The chain's CDR3 is CASATGRGHTELF. CDR3 sequence (DNA): TGTGCCAGCGCTACTGGCAGGGGGCACACCGAGCTTTTT.

The chain uses TRBV28 and TRBJ2-5; the match to TRBD1 covers 7 bases. CDR1 is MDHEN, CDR2 SYDVKM, per germline. The CDR3 consists of 15 residues. V gave up 4 bases and J gave up 2 bases; unmatched junction bases: 7. CDR3 loop: CASSSAGTVQETQYF. CDR3 DNA sequence: TGTGCCAGCAGTTCTGCTGGGACAGTACAAGAGACCCAGTACTTC.

CDR3 residues: CASRSTGSLSFNTGELFF. CDR3 bases: TGTGCAAGTCGCTCCACAGGGTCCCTATCGTTTAACACCGGGGAGCTGTTTTTT. The chain employs TRBV12-2 and TRBJ2-2; the tabulated D call, TRBD1, remains unverified against the DNA. TRBV12-2 is assigned pseudogene status. The CDR3 totals 18 residues.

Ten or more counts support this clonotype. The junction differs from germline at one of its ends, possibly a read error. The V gene is TRBV5-1, the J gene TRBJ1-5, with D possibly TRBD1 on 5 matching bases. Germline V gives CDR1 SGHRS, CDR2 YFSETQ. The CDR3 runs to 15 residues. The CDR3 DNA follows: TGTGCCAGCAGTTTAGGAGGGGTTAGCAATCAGCCCCAGCATTTT. Amino acid sequence: CASSLGGVSNQPQHF.

This rearrangement joins TRBV7-9 to TRBJ2-3; D may be TRBD2 (6 bases). The germline gives CDR1 SEHNR, CDR2 FQNEAQ (reference sequence). The CDR3 is 15 residues long. Trimming removed 4 bases at V and 4 bases at J, with 15 bases between. CDR3 amino acids: CASSYRGARSDTQYF. DNA of the CDR3: TGTGCCAGCAGCTATCGCGGGGCCCGATCAGATACGCAGTATTTT.

The chain combines TRBV7-6 with TRBJ1-1; D might be TRBD1 (5 bases). Trimming shortened V by 2 bases and J by 4 bases, and 20 bases separated the two germline ends. The length of the CDR3 is 17 residues. The germline CDR1 and CDR2 sequences are SGHVS and FNYEAQ. For the CDR3, the DNA is TGTGCCAGCAGCTTAACGTGGGGCGGGGGGTTTGGCACTGAAGCTTTCTTT. Its protein product is CASSLTWGGGFGTEAFF.

This clonotype was detected many times. The chain uses TRBV12-3 or TRBV12-4 and TRBJ2-1; TRBD2 matches 13 bases. The CDR3 is 16 residues long. Trimming at V came to 3 bases and at J to 8 bases, leaving 7 bases not matched to a gene. Here the CDR3 reads CASSFAGTSGVYEQFF. The CDR3 coding sequence is TGTGCCAGCAGTTTTGCCGGGACTAGCGGGGTCTATGAGCAGTTCTTC.

There are many counts of this clonotype. This rearrangement joins TRBV10-3 to TRBJ1-2; D unclear. From germline, CDR1 is ENHRY and CDR2 SYGVKD. The CDR3 has 13 residues. V lost 3 bases and J lost 4, with 9 bases in between. The CDR3 region has the DNA TGTGCCATCAGTGATGTCAGCGGCTATGGCTACACCTTC. It encodes CAISDVSGYGYTF.

The genes are TRBV6-2 or TRBV6-3 and TRBJ2-1; 8 positions agree with TRBD1. Trimming took 8 bases from V and 2 from J; bases not matched to a gene: 5. This CDR3 spans 14 amino acids. CDR1 MNHEY and CDR2 SVGEGT come from the germline V gene. This CDR3 reads CASRTQGAYNEQFF. CDR3 nucleotide sequence: TGTGCCAGCCGAACACAGGGGGCCTACAATGAGCAGTTCTTC.

This clonotype has only a few counts. The CDR3 sequence: CASSLTGDGGYGYTF. The CDR3 coding sequence is TGTGCCAGCAGCTTGACAGGGGACGGCGGCTATGGCTACACCTTC. V and J are TRBV7-9 and TRBJ1-2; 8 nucleotides align to TRBD1. V was pared by 3 bases and J by 4 bases, with 7 bases of the junction left unmatched. In germline, CDR1 is SEHNR, CDR2 FQNEAQ (reference sequence). CDR3 length: 15 residues.

This clonotype was seen a handful of times. The chain has TRBV18 and TRBJ2-6; D tentatively fits TRBD1 or TRBD2 (6 bases each). CDR1 is KGHSH, CDR2 LQKENI, per germline. V dropped 1 base and J dropped 0 bases, with 7 bases sitting between them. The CDR3 extends over 16 amino acids. CDR3 region: CASSPQGGSGANVLTF. The CDR3 DNA follows: TGTGCCAGCTCACCACAGGGGGGCTCTGGGGCCAACGTCCTGACTTTC.

This clonotype was seen more than once but under ten times. The genes are TRBV3-1 and TRBJ2-1, with 8 bases that match TRBD2. Trimming at V came to 1 base and at J to 6 bases, leaving 5 bases not matched to a gene. The CDR3 spans 15 residues. The germline V gene encodes CDR1 LGHDT and CDR2 YNNKEL (reference sequence). The CDR3 DNA sequence: TGTGCCAGCAGCCAAGGGCGGGGGGCGTTCAATGAGCAGTTCTTC. Translating it yields CASSQGRGAFNEQFF.

The chain couples TRBV4-2 to TRBJ1-1; no reliable D call. CDR3 length: 16 residues. CDR1 LGHNA and CDR2 YNFKEQ come from the germline V gene. Trimming pared 4 bases from V and 5 bases from J, leaving 20 bases between. CDR3 in amino acids: CASSRIQDPEGTEAFF. The CDR3 DNA sequence: TGTGCCAGCAGCCGAATCCAGGACCCAGAGGGAACTGAAGCTTTCTTT.

As to this clonotype: A read error may produce the germline difference seen at one junction end. The J gene is TRBJ2-3, the V gene TRBV7-8, with D possibly TRBD1 on 6 matching bases. The CDR3 spans 14 residues. The germline V gene has CDR1 SGHVS and CDR2 FQNEAQ. The CDR3 region is CASSLGGAADTQYF. The CDR3 DNA sequence: TGTGCCAGCAGTTTAGGGGGTGCCGCAGATACGCAGTATTTT.

This clonotype showed up many times. The rearrangement joins TRBV7-2 to TRBJ2-1, with D tentatively TRBD1 (6 bases). From germline, CDR1 is SGHTA and CDR2 FQGNSA. V was pared by 1 base and J by 12 bases, with 13 bases between. The CDR3 extends over 13 amino acids. The CDR3 region has the DNA TGTGCCAGCAGCTTAGTTTGGGGGCGCGGGCAGTTCTTC. Residues: CASSLVWGRGQFF.

This clonotype has a count of ten or more. The genes are TRBV28 and TRBJ2-2; perhaps TRBD1 as D (6 bases). The CDR3 length is 15 residues. Trimming cost V 7 bases and J 1 base, with 13 bases left between them. Germline V lookup: CDR1 MDHEN, CDR2 SYDVKM. CDR3: CASTVGGGNTGELFF. The CDR3 nucleotides read TGTGCCAGCACCGTTGGGGGCGGGAACACCGGGGAGCTGTTTTTT.

CDR3 coding DNA: TGCAGTGCAAACGGTTGGCCGGAGGCTAATGAAAAACTGTTTTTT. This sequence encodes CSANGWPEANEKLFF. V usage is TRBV20-1 and J usage is TRBJ1-4, with D unclear. The germline V gene encodes CDR1 DFQATT and CDR2 SNEGSKA (reference sequence). V was shortened by 6 bases and J by 3 bases, with 17 bases between the two germline ends. This CDR3 spans 15 amino acids.

This chain uses TRBV24-1 with TRBJ1-1; 7 bases are shared with TRBD1. The V gene end was trimmed by 3 bases and the J gene end by 9 bases; junction bases not matched to a gene: 9. Germline CDR1 reads KGHDR; CDR2 reads SFDVKD. CDR3 length equals 14 residues. The CDR3 DNA follows: TGTGCCACCAGTGATAACTCAGGGGGTAGTCAAGCTTTCTTT. This sequence encodes CATSDNSGGSQAFF.

The chain carries TRBV6-1 and TRBJ2-6; either TRBD1 or TRBD2 may supply D (5 bases each). CDR1 is MNHNS and CDR2 is SASEGT in the germline V gene. The V end was cut by 7 bases, the J end by 1 base, with 11 bases between. There are 15 residues in the CDR3. The CDR3 here is CASTGQSSGANVLTF. The CDR3 region has the DNA TGTGCCAGCACGGGGCAGTCGTCTGGGGCCAACGTCCTGACTTTC.

The CDR3 DNA is TGTGCCAGCAGCCAAGAAACCGGGACATCGCGTAACTATGGCTACACCTTC. This encodes CASSQETGTSRNYGYTF. The V call is TRBV3-1, the J call TRBJ1-2; maybe TRBD1 (6 bases). Germline CDR1 is LGHDT and CDR2 is YNNKEL (reference sequence). This CDR3 has 17 residues. Trimming shortened V by 0 bases and J by 1 base, and 15 bases separated the two germline ends.

This clonotype appeared many times. The CDR3 DNA is TGTGCCAGCAGTTTATGGGCTAGCGGGGGCAGTAGCACAGATACGCAGTATTTT. Protein sequence: CASSLWASGGSSTDTQYF. The chain combines TRBV28 with TRBJ2-3; 10 positions match TRBD2. This CDR3 is 18 amino acids long. The J segment lost 0 bases and the V segment lost 0 bases, leaving 6 bases of the junction unmatched. Germline lookup yields CDR1 MDHEN and CDR2 SYDVKM.

This clonotype showed up many times. The V and J genes are TRBV5-1 and TRBJ2-1; D call uncertain. V was clipped by 4 bases and J by 0 bases, with 14 bases between them. The germline V gene has CDR1 SGHRS and CDR2 YFSETQ. The CDR3 sequence is 16 residues long. The CDR3 bases are TGCGCCAGCAGCCGTGAAGGCAGGAGCTCCTACAATGAGCAGTTCTTC. It translates to CASSREGRSSYNEQFF.

V and J are TRBV5-4 and TRBJ2-3, with 9 bases aligning to TRBD1. CDR1 SGHNT and CDR2 YYREEE come from the germline V gene (reference sequence). The ends lost 4 bases at V and 7 bases at J; junction bases unmatched: 13. The CDR3 is 16 amino acids. The CDR3 protein is CASSPNFGTGTNTQYF. The CDR3 DNA follows: TGTGCCAGCAGCCCAAATTTTGGGACAGGGACAAATACGCAGTATTTT.

The V and J genes are TRBV7-2 and TRBJ1-2, with 8 bases that match TRBD1. The CDR3 has 16 residues. V lost 3 bases to trimming and J lost 5 bases; unmatched junction nucleotides: 11. Germline V gene lookup returns CDR1 SGHTA and CDR2 FQGNSA. As DNA, the CDR3 is TGTGCCAGCAGCTTTGGAACCCGGACAGGGCTATATGGCTACACCTTC. Protein sequence: CASSFGTRTGLYGYTF.